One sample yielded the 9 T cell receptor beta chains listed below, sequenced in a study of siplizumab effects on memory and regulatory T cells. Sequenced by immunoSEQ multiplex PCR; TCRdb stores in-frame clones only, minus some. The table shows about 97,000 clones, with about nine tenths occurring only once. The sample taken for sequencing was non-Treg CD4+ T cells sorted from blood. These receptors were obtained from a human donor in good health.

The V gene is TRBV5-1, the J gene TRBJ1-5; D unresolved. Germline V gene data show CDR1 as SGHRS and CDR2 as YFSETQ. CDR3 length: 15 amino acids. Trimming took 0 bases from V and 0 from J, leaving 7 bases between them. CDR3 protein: CASSLEGYSNQPQHF. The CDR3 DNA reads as TGCGCCAGCAGCTTGGAGGGATATAGCAATCAGCCCCAGCATTTT.

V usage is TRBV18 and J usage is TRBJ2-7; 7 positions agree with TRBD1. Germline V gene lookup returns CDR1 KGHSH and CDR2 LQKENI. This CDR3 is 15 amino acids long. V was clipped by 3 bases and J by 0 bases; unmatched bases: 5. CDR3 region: CASSPRDSRSYEQYF. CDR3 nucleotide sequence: TGTGCCAGCTCACCCAGGGACAGCCGCTCCTACGAGCAGTACTTC. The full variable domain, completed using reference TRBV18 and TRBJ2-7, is NAGVMQNPRHLVRRRGQEARLRCSPMKGHSHVYWYRQLPEEGLKFMVYLQKENIIDESGMPKERFSAEFPKEGPSILRIQQVVRGDSAAYFCASSPRDSRSYEQYFGPGTRLTVT.

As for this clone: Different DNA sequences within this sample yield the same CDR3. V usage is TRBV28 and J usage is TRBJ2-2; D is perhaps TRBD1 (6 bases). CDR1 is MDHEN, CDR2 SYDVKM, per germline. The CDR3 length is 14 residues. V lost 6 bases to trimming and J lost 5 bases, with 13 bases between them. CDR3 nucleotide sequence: TGTGCCAGCAGGTTCCAGGGGCGGACCGGGGAGCTGTTTTTT. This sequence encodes CASRFQGRTGELFF.

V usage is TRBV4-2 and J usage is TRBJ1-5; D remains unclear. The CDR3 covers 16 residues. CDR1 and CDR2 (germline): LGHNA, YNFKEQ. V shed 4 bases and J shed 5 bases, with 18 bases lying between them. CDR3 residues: CASSRSSSQSDQPQHF. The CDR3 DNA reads TGTGCCAGCAGCCGATCCAGCTCACAATCTGATCAGCCCCAGCATTTT.

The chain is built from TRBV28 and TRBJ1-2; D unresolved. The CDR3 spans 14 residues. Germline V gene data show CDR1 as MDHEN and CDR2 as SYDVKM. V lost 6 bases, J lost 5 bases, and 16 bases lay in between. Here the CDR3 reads CASRSPGHLYGYTF. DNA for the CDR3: TGTGCCAGCAGATCCCCCGGCCACTTGTATGGCTACACCTTC.

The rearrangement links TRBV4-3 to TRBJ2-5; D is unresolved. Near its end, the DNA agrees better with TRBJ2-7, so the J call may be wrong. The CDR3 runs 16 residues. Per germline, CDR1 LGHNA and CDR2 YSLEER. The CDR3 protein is CASSQDRAISSYEQYF. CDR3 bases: TGCGCCAGCAGCCAAGATAGGGCAATTAGCTCCTACGAGCAGTACTTC.

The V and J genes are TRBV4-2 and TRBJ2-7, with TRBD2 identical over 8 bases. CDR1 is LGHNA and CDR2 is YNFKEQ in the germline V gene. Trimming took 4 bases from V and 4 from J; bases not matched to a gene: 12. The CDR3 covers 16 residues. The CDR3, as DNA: TGTGCCAGCAGCCTCCCTGACCCTAGCGGGCATTACGAGCAGTACTTC. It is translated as CASSLPDPSGHYEQYF.

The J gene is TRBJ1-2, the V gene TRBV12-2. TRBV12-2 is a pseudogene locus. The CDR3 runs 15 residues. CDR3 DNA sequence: TGTGCAAGTCGCATCGCAAGTCGAGGAGGGGATGGCTACACCTTC. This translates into CASRIASRGGDGYTF.

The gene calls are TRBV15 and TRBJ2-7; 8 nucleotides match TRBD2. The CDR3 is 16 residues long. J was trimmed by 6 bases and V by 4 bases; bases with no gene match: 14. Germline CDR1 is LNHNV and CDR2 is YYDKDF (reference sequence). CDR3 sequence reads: CATSISPGAGDFEQYF. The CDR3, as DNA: TGTGCCACCAGCATTAGTCCGGGAGCGGGAGATTTCGAGCAGTACTTC.